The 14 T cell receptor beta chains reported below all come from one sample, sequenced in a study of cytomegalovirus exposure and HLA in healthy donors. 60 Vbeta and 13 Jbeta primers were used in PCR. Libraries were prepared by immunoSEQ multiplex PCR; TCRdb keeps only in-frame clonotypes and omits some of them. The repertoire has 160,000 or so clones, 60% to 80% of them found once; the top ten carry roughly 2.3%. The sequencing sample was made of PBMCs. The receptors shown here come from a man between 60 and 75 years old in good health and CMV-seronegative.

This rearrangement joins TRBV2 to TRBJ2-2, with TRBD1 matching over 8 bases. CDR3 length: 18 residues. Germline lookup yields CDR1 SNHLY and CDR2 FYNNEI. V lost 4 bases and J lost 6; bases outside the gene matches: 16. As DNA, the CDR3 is TGTGCCAGCAGTGTGCCGCGGACAGGGAATTTAAGGGCCGGGGAGCTGTTTTTT. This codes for CASSVPRTGNLRAGELFF.

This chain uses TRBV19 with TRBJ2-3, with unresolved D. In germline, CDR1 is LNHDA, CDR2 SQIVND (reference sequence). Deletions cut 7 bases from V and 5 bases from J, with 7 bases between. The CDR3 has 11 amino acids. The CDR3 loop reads CASISGDTQYF. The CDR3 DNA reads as TGTGCCAGTATTAGTGGAGATACGCAGTATTTT.

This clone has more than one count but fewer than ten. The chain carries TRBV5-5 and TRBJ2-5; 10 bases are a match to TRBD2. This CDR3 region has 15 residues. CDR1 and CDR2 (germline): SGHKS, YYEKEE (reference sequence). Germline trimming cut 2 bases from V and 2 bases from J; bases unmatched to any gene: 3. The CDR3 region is CASSFLAGDQETQYF. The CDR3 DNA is TGTGCCAGCAGCTTTCTAGCGGGGGATCAAGAGACCCAGTACTTC. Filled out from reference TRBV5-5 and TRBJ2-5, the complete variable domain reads DAGVTQSPTHLIKTRGQQVTLRCSPISGHKSVSWYQQVLGQGPQFIFQYYEKEERGRGNFPDRFSARQFPNYSSELNVNALLLGDSALYLCASSFLAGDQETQYFGPGTRLLVL.

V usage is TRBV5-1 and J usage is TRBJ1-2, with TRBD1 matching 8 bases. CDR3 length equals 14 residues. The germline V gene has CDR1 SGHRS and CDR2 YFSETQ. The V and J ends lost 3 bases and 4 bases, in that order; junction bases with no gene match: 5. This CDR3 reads CASSSPGQVYGYTF. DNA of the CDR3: TGCGCCAGCAGCTCACCGGGACAGGTCTATGGCTACACCTTC.

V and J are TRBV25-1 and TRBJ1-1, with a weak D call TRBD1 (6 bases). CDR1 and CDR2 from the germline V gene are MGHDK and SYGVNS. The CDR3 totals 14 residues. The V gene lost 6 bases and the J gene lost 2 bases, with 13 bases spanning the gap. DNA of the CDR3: TGTGCCAGCAGGAGAGAGACAGGAAACACTGAAGCTTTCTTT. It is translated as CASRRETGNTEAFF.

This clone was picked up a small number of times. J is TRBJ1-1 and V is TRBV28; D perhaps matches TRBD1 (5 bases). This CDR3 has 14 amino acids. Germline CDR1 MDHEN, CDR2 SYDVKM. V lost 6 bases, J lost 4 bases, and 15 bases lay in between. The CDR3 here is CASSVRLGGTEAFF. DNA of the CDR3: TGTGCCAGCAGCGTACGATTGGGGGGCACTGAAGCTTTCTTT.

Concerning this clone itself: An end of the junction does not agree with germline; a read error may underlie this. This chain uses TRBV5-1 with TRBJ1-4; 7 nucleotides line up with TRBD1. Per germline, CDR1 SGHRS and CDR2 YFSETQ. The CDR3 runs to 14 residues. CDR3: CAISLDRSNEKLFF. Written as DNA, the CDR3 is TGCGCCATCAGCTTGGACAGGAGTAATGAAAAACTGTTTTTT.

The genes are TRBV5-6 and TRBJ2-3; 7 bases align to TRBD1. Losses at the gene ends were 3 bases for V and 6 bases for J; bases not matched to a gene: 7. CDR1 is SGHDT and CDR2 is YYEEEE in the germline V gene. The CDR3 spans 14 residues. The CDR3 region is CASSYQTGADTQYF. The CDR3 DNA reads TGTGCCAGCAGCTATCAAACAGGGGCCGATACGCAGTATTTT.

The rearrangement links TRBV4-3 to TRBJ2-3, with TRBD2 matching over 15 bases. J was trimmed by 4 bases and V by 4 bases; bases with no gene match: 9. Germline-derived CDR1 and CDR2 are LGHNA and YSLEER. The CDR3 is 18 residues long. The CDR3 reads CASSPGLAGGRGADTQYF. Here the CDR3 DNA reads TGCGCCAGCAGCCCCGGACTAGCGGGAGGGCGTGGGGCAGATACGCAGTATTTT.

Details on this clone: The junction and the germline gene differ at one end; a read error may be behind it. CDR3 bases: TGTGCCAGCAGCCAAGGAGGCATCGGGGTTCCTTGGTATGGCTACCCCTTC. Residues: CASSQGGIGVPWYGYPF. The rearrangement joins TRBV4-2 to TRBJ1-2; no clear D gene. The germline V gene encodes CDR1 LGHNA and CDR2 YNFKEQ. This CDR3 contains 17 residues.

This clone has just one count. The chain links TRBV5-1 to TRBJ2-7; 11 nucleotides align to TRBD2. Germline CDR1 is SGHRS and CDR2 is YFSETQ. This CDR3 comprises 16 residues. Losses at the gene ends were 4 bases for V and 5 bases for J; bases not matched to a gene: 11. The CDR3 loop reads CASSPITSGSIHEQYF. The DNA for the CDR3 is TGCGCCAGCAGCCCTATCACTAGCGGGAGTATCCACGAGCAGTACTTC.

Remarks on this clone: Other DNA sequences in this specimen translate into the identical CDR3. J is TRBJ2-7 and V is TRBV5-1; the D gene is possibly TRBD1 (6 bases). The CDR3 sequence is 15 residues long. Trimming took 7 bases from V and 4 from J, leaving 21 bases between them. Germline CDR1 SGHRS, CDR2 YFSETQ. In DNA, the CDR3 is TGCGCCAGCTCGGGACATCCCCGTGGGGTTTACGAGCAGTACTTC. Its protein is CASSGHPRGVYEQYF.

CDR3 amino acids: CASSLTSGRLVPYNEQFF. CDR3 sequence (DNA): TGCGCCAGCAGCTTGACTAGCGGGAGGTTGGTACCCTACAATGAGCAGTTCTTC. The V gene is TRBV5-1, the J gene TRBJ2-1; 12 nucleotides line up with TRBD2. The junction had 7 bases not matched to a gene; V was cut back by 1 base and J by 2 bases. Germline values: CDR1 SGHRS, CDR2 YFSETQ. This CDR3 has 18 residues.

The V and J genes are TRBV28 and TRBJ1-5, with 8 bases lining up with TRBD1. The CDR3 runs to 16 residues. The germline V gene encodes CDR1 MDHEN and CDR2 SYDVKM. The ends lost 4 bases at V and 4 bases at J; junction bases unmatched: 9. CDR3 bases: TGTGCCAGCAGTTCCCCGCCGGGACAGGATAATCAGCCCCAGCATTTT. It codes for CASSSPPGQDNQPQHF.